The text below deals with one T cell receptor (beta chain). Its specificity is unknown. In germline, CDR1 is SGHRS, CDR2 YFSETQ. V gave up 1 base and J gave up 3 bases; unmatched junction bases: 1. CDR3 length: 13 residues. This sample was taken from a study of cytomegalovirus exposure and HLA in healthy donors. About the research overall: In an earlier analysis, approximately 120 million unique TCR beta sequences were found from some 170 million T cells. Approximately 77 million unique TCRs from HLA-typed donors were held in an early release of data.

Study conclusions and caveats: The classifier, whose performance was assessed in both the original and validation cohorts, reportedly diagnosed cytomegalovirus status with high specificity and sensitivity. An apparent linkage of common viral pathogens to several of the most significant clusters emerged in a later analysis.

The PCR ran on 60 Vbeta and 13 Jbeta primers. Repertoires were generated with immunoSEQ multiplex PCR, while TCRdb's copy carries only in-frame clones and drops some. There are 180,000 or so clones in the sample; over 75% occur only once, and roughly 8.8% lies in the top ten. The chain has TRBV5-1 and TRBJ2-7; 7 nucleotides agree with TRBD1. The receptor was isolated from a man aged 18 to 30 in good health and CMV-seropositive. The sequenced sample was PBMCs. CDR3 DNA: TGCGCCAGCAGCTTGACAGGGGACTACGAGCAGTACTTC. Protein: CASSLTGDYEQYF.